The T cell receptor (beta chain) under discussion was sequenced for a study of T cells in Graves' hyperthyroidism and ophthalmopathy. The trim removed 6 bases at V and 7 bases at J, leaving 14 bases unmatched. The CDR3 totals 16 residues. Germline CDR1 reads DFQATT; CDR2 reads SNEGSKA (reference sequence). Notes on this clonotype: Its antigen is unidentified.

Patients were excluded for uncontrolled infection, other autoimmune disease, pregnancy or lactation. Regarding the study as a whole: Model predictions of ophthalmopathy came a median around 6.5 months before onset. Most thyroid clonotypes with frequency above 0.001 were detected in blood.

TCR beta CDR3 regions were amplified from RNA. The primer set for the first-round RT-PCR of the TCR CDR3 was HTBI. From the multiplex PCR reads, TCRdb called clonotypes with MiXCR, one entry per CDR3 protein. The sample shows approximately 560,000 distinct CDR3 sequences, about 43% of them seen only once. The chain carries TRBV20-1 and TRBJ2-2; TRBD1 matches at 10 bases. The receptor was derived from a woman aged 18-35 years with Graves' hyperthyroidism. Sequencing was done on a sample of peripheral blood or thyroid tissue (not recorded which). The CDR3 here is CSAPGTGVRENGELFF. In nucleotides, the CDR3 is TGCAGTGCCCCAGGGACAGGGGTTCGTGAGAACGGGGAGCTGTTTTTT.